This T cell receptor (beta chain) was sequenced in a study of vaccination and CD4 T cells after COVID-19. Study observations and caveats: Within the convalescent patients, a median about 86% of the SARS-CoV-2-reactive clones were ones that appeared only post-vaccination. For convalescent patients, 304 of the 307 vaccine-specific clones analyzed were classified as spike mono-reactive.

The Oncomine TCR Beta short-read assay sequenced DNA from cultured CD4+ T cells. TCRdb passed the PCR reads through MiXCR, listing each CDR3 protein once. Altogether around 14,000 distinct CDR3 sequences are present, more than 45% being singletons, with the ten largest covering less than 15%. Of note for this clonotype: What it binds is unknown.

CDR1 is SGHDN, CDR2 FVKESK, per germline. There are 17 residues in the CDR3. Trimming removed 1 base at V and 4 bases at J, with 19 bases between. Indicated treatment: approximately nine-day PBMC culture with coronavirus spike peptide pools or control peptides (ViraFEST assay). Under the ViraFEST approach, antigen-specific T cells were expanded with peptide pools and TCRs subsequently sequenced. The culture of some 2.1 million PBMCs per well included approximately 9.3 IU/ml IL-2 and roughly 10 ug/ml peptide pools. The TCR was taken from a human donor who had recovered from COVID-19. V gene TRBV14 combines with J gene TRBJ2-5; D perhaps matches TRBD1 (5 bases). What was sequenced was CD4+ T cells from blood, cultured in vitro. DNA for the CDR3: TGTGCCAGCAGCCAAGTCCTAGGGGCTTTCCGTGGAGAGACCCAGTACTTC. It translates to CASSQVLGAFRGETQYF.